This T cell receptor beta chain was obtained from a study of blood T cell repertoires in COVID-19. Germline lookup yields CDR1 SNHLY and CDR2 FYNNEI. CDR3 length equals 17 residues. The V gene end was trimmed by 0 bases and the J gene end by 7 bases; junction bases not matched to a gene: 7. Data came from immunoSEQ multiplex PCR; TCRdb stores just in-frame clones and leaves some out. This sample has some 180,000 clones, with 65% to 85% found just once. This clonotype originated in a woman younger than 45 who had been exposed to COVID-19. The sequenced material came from PBMCs or T cells enriched from blood (not recorded which). The genes are TRBV2 and TRBJ2-1; 12 nucleotides align to TRBD2. The CDR3 sequence is CASSEALGLAGKNEQFF. CDR3 sequence (DNA): TGTGCCAGCAGTGAAGCACTCGGACTAGCGGGAAAAAATGAGCAGTTCTTC.